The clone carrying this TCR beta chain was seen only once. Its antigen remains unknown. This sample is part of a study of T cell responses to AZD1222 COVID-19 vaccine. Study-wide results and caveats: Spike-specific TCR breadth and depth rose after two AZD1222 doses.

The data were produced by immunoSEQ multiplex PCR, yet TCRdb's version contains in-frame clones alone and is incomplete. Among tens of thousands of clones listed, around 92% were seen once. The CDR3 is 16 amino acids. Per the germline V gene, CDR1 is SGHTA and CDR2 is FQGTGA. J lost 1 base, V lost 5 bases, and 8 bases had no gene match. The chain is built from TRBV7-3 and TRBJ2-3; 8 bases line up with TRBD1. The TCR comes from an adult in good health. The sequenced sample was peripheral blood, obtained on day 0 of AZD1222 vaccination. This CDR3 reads CASSQQGARGTDTQYF. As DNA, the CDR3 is TGTGCCAGCAGCCAGCAGGGGGCGCGGGGCACAGATACGCAGTATTTT.